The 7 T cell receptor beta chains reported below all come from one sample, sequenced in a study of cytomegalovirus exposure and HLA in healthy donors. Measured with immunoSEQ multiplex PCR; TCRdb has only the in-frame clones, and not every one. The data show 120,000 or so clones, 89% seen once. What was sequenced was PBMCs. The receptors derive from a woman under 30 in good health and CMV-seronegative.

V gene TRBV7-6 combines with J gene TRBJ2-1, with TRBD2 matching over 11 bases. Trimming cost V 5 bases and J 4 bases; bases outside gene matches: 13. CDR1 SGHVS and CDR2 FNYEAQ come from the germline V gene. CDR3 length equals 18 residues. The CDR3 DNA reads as TGTGCCAGCAGCCTCCTAATTTCACTAGCGGGGGATTACAATGAGCAGTTCTTC. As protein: CASSLLISLAGDYNEQFF.

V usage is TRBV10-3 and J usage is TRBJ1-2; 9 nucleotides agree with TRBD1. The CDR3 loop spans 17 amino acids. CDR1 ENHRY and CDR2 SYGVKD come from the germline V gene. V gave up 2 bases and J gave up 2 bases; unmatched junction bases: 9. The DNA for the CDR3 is TGTGCCATCAGTGAGACTACAGGGGGCAGTTCGAACTATGGCTACACCTTC. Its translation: CAISETTGGSSNYGYTF.

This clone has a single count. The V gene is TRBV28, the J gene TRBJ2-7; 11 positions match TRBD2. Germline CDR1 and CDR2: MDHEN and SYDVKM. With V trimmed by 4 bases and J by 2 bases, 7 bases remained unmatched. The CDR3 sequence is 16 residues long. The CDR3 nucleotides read TGTGCCAGCAGTTCCGCGGGACTAGCGGAGGCCTACGAGCAGTACTTC. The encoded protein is CASSSAGLAEAYEQYF.

CDR3 sequence: CASSLSLHNEQFF. Written as DNA, the CDR3 is TGTGCCAGCTCACTAAGCTTGCACAATGAGCAGTTCTTC. The gene calls are TRBV18 and TRBJ2-1; D uncertain. The V and J ends lost 4 bases and 5 bases respectively, with 9 bases between them. CDR1 KGHSH and CDR2 LQKENI come from the germline V gene. This CDR3 is 13 amino acids long.

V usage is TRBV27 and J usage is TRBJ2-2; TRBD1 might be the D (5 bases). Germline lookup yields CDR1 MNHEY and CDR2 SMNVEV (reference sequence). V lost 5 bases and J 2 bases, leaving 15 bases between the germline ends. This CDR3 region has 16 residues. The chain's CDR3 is CASSLSDDRNTGELFF. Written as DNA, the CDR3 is TGTGCCAGCAGTCTCTCAGACGACAGAAACACCGGGGAGCTGTTTTTT.

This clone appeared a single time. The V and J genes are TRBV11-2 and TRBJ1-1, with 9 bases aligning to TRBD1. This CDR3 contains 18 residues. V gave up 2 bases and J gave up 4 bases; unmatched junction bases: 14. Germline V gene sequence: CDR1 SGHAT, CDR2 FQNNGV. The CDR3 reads CASSLPLKQGARGTEAFF. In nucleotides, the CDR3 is TGTGCCAGCAGCTTACCCTTAAAACAGGGGGCGCGGGGCACTGAAGCTTTCTTT.

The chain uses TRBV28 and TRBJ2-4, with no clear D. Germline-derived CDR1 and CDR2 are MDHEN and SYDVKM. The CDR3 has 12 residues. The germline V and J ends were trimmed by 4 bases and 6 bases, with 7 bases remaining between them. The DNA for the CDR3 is TGTGCCAGCAGTTCCCCGGGAAACATTCAGTACTTC. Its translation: CASSSPGNIQYF.